Included here is one T cell receptor (beta chain) sequence, with context. What it binds is not known. The data are from a study of blood T cells in healthy people across ages. The CDR3 extends over 16 amino acids. Germline loops: CDR1 LGHNA, CDR2 YNFKEQ. Germline trimming cut 0 bases from V and 4 bases from J; bases unmatched to any gene: 7. The use of a sample-barcoded 5' primer and a J-beta primer mix characterized a second PCR of roughly 7 to 11 cycles. From the 5' RACE reads, TCRdb called clonotypes with MiXCR, one entry per CDR3 protein. In the table there are more than 600,000 distinct CDR3 sequences, around a quarter of which are singletons. Per sample, at least 6 micrograms of total RNA were extracted. Study conclusions and caveats: Expanded clonotype changes were possibly confounded by unknown donor CMV status. PBMCs that were unsorted prevented a conclusive naive versus antigen-experienced comparison.

In addition, the sample was reused for a study of T cells of mothers and their children.

The source material was blood. The TCR originated in a boy between 5 and 17 years old in good health. V gene TRBV4-2 combines with J gene TRBJ2-7, with 9 bases identical to TRBD2. The CDR3 DNA follows: TGTGCCAGCAGCCAAGATAGCGGGGGAACGAAATACGAGCAGTACTTC. Residues: CASSQDSGGTKYEQYF.